This entry concerns a single TCR beta chain. Antigen unknown. The source of the sample is a study of beta chain features in type 1 diabetes. The CDR3 length is 15 residues. Trimming at V came to 1 base and at J to 2 bases, leaving 2 bases not matched to a gene. Germline loops: CDR1 SGHTA, CDR2 FQGNSA. As every portion of the isolated RNA was reverse transcribed, the sequencing read expressed TCRB transcripts. The method was immunoSEQ multiplex PCR; TCRdb's version includes in-frame clones alone and lacks a portion of them. The data show 680,000 or so clones, around 15% seen once. Post-sort purity exceeded 98% for all sorted populations. Findings of the study overall: Individuals with type 1 diabetes displayed fewer insertions and more deletions at VDJ junctions. Relative to healthy donors, patients appeared to have naive, central memory and Treg TCRB repertoires that were more similar.

The chain recombines TRBV7-2 with TRBJ1-2, with 9 bases that match TRBD1. The source material was naive CD4+ T cells from blood. The TCR sequence derives from a man between 18 and 35 years old in good health. For the CDR3, the DNA is TGTGCCAGCAGCTTAGATGGGACAGGGAACTATGGCTACACCTTC. This gives the protein CASSLDGTGNYGYTF.